Sequencing of this T cell receptor (beta chain) was carried out in a study of T cells in Graves' hyperthyroidism and ophthalmopathy. This CDR3 comprises 13 residues. Per the germline V gene, CDR1 is SNHLY and CDR2 is FYNNEI. V was cut by 6 bases and J by 1 base, with 9 bases left in between. This clonotype was seen at least ten times. Antigen specificity is unknown. Study-wide results and limits: Ophthalmopathy was distinguished from stable hyperthyroidism by 13 V-J signatures. Expanded thyroid clonotypes (above 0.001) were mostly also found in blood.

Amplified regions were TCR beta CDR3 sequences from RNA transcripts. The study used the HTBI primer set for a first-round RT-PCR of the TCR CDR3. TCRdb passed the multiplex PCR reads through MiXCR, listing each CDR3 protein once. The sample gives approximately 710,000 distinct CDR3 sequences, 17% of which show up once; about 14% is in the top ten. The chain has TRBV2 and TRBJ1-1; no definite D call. The sequenced sample consisted of blood. This clonotype was sampled from a man aged 50-59 years with Graves' hyperthyroidism. The DNA for the CDR3 is TGTGCCAGCAGCGAGGCAGCGAACACTGAAGCTTTCTTT. This gives the protein CASSEAANTEAFF.